These T cell receptor beta chains were read from a single sample in a study of T-cell reconstitution after alpha-beta-depleted transplantation in children. TCRdb analysed the PCR reads with MiXCR anew, one entry per CDR3 protein. Seen here are 480,000 or so distinct CDR3 sequences, 10% observed once, and the top ten hold around 2%. This material consisted of PBMCs, taken before TCRalphabeta/CD19-depleted stem cell transplant. These receptors originate from a child under 10 years old with inherited bone marrow failure, due to receive a stem cell transplant. Each CDR3 is given with its conserved first and last residue. D genes are given only for firm matches. Clone size is given for some rows only: seen once, a few or many times, or a class if the clone is expanded.

clone_size	j_call	v_call	d_call	cdr3_aa	cdr3_nt
many	TRBJ1-1	TRBV30	NA	CAWSWGTVGNTEAFF	TGTGCCTGGAGTTGGGGGACGGTCGGGAACACTGAAGCTTTCTTT
many	TRBJ2-3	TRBV20-1	TRBD1	CSARDPRPDRGWIDTQYF	TGCAGTGCTAGAGACCCCCGCCCGGACAGGGGATGGATAGATACGCAGTATTTT
NA	TRBJ2-3	TRBV4-3	TRBD2	CASSQGSGRAWGDTQYF	TGCGCCAGCAGCCAAGGCAGCGGGAGGGCCTGGGGAGATACGCAGTATTTT
many	TRBJ1-2	TRBV2	NA	CASREFDSLLGYTF	TGTGCCAGCAGAGAATTCGACAGTCTCCTTGGCTACACCTTC
NA	TRBJ2-7	TRBV7-8	NA	CASSTQPRGSYEQYF	TGTGCCAGCAGCACCCAGCCCCGCGGGTCCTACGAGCAGTACTTC
many	TRBJ2-1	TRBV20-1	TRBD2	CSALGLAGVNEQFF	TGCAGTGCTTTAGGACTAGCGGGAGTCAATGAGCAGTTCTTC
many	TRBJ2-7	TRBV5-1	NA	CASSLRSSGNYEQYF	TGCGCCAGCAGCTTGAGGTCGTCGGGAAACTACGAGCAGTACTTC
many	TRBJ2-5	TRBV25-1	NA	CASSITGSQETQYF	TGTGCCAGCAGCATAACAGGGTCCCAAGAGACCCAGTACTTC
many	TRBJ2-1	TRBV7-2	TRBD2	CASSLGGLAGVYNEQFF	TGTGCCAGCAGCTTAGGGGGACTAGCGGGAGTCTACAATGAGCAGTTCTTC
few	TRBJ2-7	TRBV11-1	NA	CASTRFPASGRQGIYEQYF	TGTGCCAGCACCAGATTCCCGGCATCCGGTCGGCAGGGAATCTACGAGCAGTACTTC
few	TRBJ2-5	TRBV5-8	NA	CASSTNSGLHQETQYF	TGTGCCAGCAGCACCAATTCGGGACTGCACCAAGAGACCCAGTACTTC
many	TRBJ1-4	TRBV5-1	NA	CASSFLGVEEKLFF	TGCGCCAGCAGCTTCCTCGGGGTAGAGGAAAAACTGTTTTTT
many	TRBJ2-7	TRBV5-5	TRBD2	CASIKGTSGSNGYEQYF	TGTGCCAGCATTAAAGGAACTAGCGGGAGCAATGGCTACGAGCAGTACTTC
many	TRBJ2-7	TRBV7-9	NA	CASSSRDALPYEQYF	TGTGCCAGCAGCTCCCGGGATGCGCTACCCTACGAGCAGTACTTC